This record covers a single T cell receptor beta chain. The germline V gene encodes CDR1 MNHNS and CDR2 SASEGT. Trimming removed 1 base from V and 4 bases from J; junction bases left unmatched: 15. The CDR3 has 18 residues. This specimen comes from a study of blood T cell repertoires in COVID-19. Overall study: The United States, Italy and Spain supplied acute and convalescent COVID-19 samples. Sample material is recorded as cDNA or gDNA derived from T cells, B-cell-depleted T cells, or PBMCs.

The authors' processing: Estimation of nucleated cell counts was performed using reference gene primer amplification. Generated by immunoSEQ multiplex PCR, the TCRdb table keeps only in-frame clones and is missing some. The DNA gave D and trimming, while V, J and clone size come from that table. The sample records approximately 70,000 clones, approximately 80% being singletons. Sequencing was performed on peripheral blood. This receptor was obtained from a man between 65 and 85 years old who had recovered from COVID-19. This rearrangement joins TRBV6-1 to TRBJ2-5, with 7 bases fitting TRBD1. CDR3 DNA: TGTGCCAGCAGTGAAGAATTTAGGGGGCAGGGTTATGGAGAGACCCAGTACTTC. Translated, it gives CASSEEFRGQGYGETQYF.